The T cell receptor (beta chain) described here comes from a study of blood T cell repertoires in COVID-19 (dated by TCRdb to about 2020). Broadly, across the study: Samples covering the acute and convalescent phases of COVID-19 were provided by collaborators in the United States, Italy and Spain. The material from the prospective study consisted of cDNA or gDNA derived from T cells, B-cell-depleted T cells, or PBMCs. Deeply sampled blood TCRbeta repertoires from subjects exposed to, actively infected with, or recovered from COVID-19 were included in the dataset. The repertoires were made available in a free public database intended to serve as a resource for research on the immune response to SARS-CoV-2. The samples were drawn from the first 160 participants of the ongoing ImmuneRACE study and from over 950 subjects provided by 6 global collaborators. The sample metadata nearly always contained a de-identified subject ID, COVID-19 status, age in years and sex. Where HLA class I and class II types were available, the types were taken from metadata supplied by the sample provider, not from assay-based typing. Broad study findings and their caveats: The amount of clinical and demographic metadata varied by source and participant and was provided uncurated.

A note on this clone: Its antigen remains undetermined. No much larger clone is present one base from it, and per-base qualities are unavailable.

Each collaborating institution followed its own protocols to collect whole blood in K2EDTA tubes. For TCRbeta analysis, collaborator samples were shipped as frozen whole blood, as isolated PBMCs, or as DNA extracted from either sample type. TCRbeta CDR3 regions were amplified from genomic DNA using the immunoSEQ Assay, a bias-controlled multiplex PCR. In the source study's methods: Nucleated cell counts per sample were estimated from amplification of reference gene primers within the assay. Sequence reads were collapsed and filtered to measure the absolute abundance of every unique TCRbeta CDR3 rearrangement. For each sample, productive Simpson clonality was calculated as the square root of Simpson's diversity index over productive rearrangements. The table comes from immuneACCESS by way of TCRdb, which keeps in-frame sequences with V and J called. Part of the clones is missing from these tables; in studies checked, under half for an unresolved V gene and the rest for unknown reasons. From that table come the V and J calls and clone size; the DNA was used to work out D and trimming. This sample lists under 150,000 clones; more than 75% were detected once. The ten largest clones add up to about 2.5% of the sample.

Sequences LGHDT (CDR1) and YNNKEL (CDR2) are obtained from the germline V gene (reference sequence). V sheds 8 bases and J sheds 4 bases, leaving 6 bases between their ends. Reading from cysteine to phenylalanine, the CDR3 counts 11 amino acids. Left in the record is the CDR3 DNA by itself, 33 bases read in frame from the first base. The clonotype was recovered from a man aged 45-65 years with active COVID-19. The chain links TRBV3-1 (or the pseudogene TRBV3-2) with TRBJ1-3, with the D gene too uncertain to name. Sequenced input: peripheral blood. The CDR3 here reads CASGEGNTIYF. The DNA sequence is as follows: TGTGCCAGCGGAGAGGGAAACACCATATATTTT.